The rows below give T cell receptor beta chains drawn from one sample of a study of T cell responses to AZD1222 COVID-19 vaccine. Only in-frame clones appear in the TCRdb table, and some are missing; sequencing was by immunoSEQ multiplex PCR. The sample contains roughly 120,000 clones, approximately 91% of which appear only once. The material was peripheral blood, obtained on day 0 of AZD1222 vaccination. These receptor sequences come from an adult in good health. Each CDR3 is given with its conserved first and last residue. The order of the fields is D gene, V gene, J gene, clone size, CDR3 DNA, CDR3 protein. D genes are given only for firm matches. Clone size is given for some rows only: seen once, a few or many times, or a class if the clone is expanded.

>TRBD2|TRBV5-4|TRBJ2-5|.
TGTGCCAGCAGCTCGAGGACTAGCGTAGAGACCCAGTACTTC
CASSSRTSVETQYF
>TRBD1|TRBV5-1|TRBJ2-5|.
TGCGCCAGCAGCCTGGTGAGACAGGGTTGGGAGACCCAGTACTTC
CASSLVRQGWETQYF
>.|TRBV9|TRBJ1-1|.
TGTGCCAGCAGCGTTTCGAGGGGCGCGGGCACTGAAGCTTTCTTT
CASSVSRGAGTEAFF
>.|TRBV7-9|TRBJ1-6|.
TGTGCCAGCAGCCCGGGGGAAGGCTCCTATAATTCACCCCTCCACTTT
CASSPGEGSYNSPLHF
>.|TRBV7-6|TRBJ2-6|.
TGTGCCAGCAGCTTAGCGTGGCGGTCCCCAAGGGGGGCCAACGTCCTGACTTTC
CASSLAWRSPRGANVLTF
>.|TRBV25-1|TRBJ2-2|few
TGTGCCAGCAGTGGACGGGGACACACCACCGGGGAGCTGTTTTTT
CASSGRGHTTGELFF
>.|TRBV6-5|TRBJ1-2|.
TGTGCCAGCACTCATGGTGACTATGGCTACACCTTC
CASTHGDYGYTF
>.|TRBV6-2/TRBV6-3|TRBJ1-2|.
TGTGCCAGCAGTTGGGACTCCAACTATGGCTACACCTTC
CASSWDSNYGYTF
>.|TRBV19|TRBJ1-3|few
TGTGCCAGTAGTATAGAACCCGCCCGCTCTGGAAACACCATATATTTT
CASSIEPARSGNTIYF
>TRBD1|TRBV2|TRBJ1-5|.
TGTGCCAGCAGAACAAGGACAGGGCAGCCCCAGCATTTT
CASRTRTGQPQHF
>.|TRBV27|TRBJ1-4|.
TGTGCCAGCAGTCTCGGACGCCCGGGGACAACTAATGAAAAACTGTTTTTT
CASSLGRPGTTNEKLFF
>.|TRBV21-1|TRBJ2-5|.
TGTCCCACAACCGCCTCCGGGGGCCGACAAGAGACCCAGTACTTC
CPTTASGGRQETQYF
>.|TRBV19|TRBJ1-1|few
TGTGCCAGTAGGCAAACCACTGAAGCTTTCTTT
CASRQTTEAFF
>TRBD1|TRBV7-2|TRBJ1-2|few
TGTGCCAGCAGCGCGGACAGGAACTATGGCTACACCTTC
CASSADRNYGYTF
>.|TRBV3-1/TRBV3-2|TRBJ2-5|.
TGTGCCAGCAGCCAAGATTGGGGGGCAGAGACCCAGTACTTC
CASSQDWGAETQYF
>.|TRBV9|TRBJ2-1|.
TGTGCCAGCAGCGTAGCCGTCCTAGGGGGGGAGCAGTTCTTC
CASSVAVLGGEQFF
>.|TRBV28|TRBJ1-2|.
TGTGCCAGCAGTACGCCGGTCCTCCGGAGTATTGGCCTTGGCTACACCTTC
CASSTPVLRSIGLGYTF
>.|TRBV5-1|TRBJ2-1|.
TGCGCCAGCAGCTTGGACAGACTGGATGAGCAGTTCTTC
CASSLDRLDEQFF
>.|TRBV27|TRBJ2-5|.
TGTGCCAGCAGTTTATTGGCAGGGGGGCCGGGAATCATAGAGACCCAGTACTTC
CASSLLAGGPGIIETQYF
>.|TRBV6-5|TRBJ1-2|.
TGTGCCAGCAGTCCCACGAGGCCCAGGGGCTATGGCTACACCTTC
CASSPTRPRGYGYTF
>.|TRBV7-8|TRBJ1-1|.
TGTGCCAGCAGCCTCAGCCGGGGAGTTGGGGGAATCAGCACTGAAGCTTTCTTT
CASSLSRGVGGISTEAFF
>TRBD2|TRBV9|TRBJ2-2|.
TGTGCCAGCAGCGGTGGGGGACTAGCGGTTAGCGGGTACACCGGGGAGCTGTTTTTT
CASSGGGLAVSGYTGELFF
>.|TRBV7-7|TRBJ2-2|.
TGTGCCAGCAGCCCATTTGCAGGGTTGAACACCGGGGAGCTGTTTTTT
CASSPFAGLNTGELFF
>.|TRBV11-1|TRBJ2-3|.
TGTGCCAGCCGCCGCGATAGCGAGGATACGCAGTATTTT
CASRRDSEDTQYF
>.|TRBV19|TRBJ2-6|.
TGTGCCAGTAGTATTGAATCCCATCCGTTGGGGGTACTTGGGGCCAACGTCCTGACTTTC
CASSIESHPLGVLGANVLTF
>.|TRBV4-2|TRBJ2-2|.
TGTGCCAGCAGCCAAGATTACGGCGGGGAGCTGTTTTTT
CASSQDYGGELFF
>.|TRBV29-1|TRBJ2-5|.
TGCAGCGTTGAATGGGCCGCCTGGGAGACCCAGTACTTC
CSVEWAAWETQYF
>.|TRBV5-6|TRBJ1-5|once
TGTGCCAGCAGTTGGGGGGGCTTTAATCAGCCCCAGCATTTT
CASSWGGFNQPQHF
>.|TRBV30|TRBJ2-7|few
TGTGCCTGGAGTACCGGGGTCTACGAGCAGTACTTC
CAWSTGVYEQYF
>.|TRBV28|TRBJ1-1|.
TGTGCCAGCAGCTCACTCGGGCAAGCTTTCTTT
CASSSLGQAFF
>.|TRBV12-3/TRBV12-4|TRBJ1-5|.
TGTGCCAGCAGTTTCCCCAGAGCTCAGCCCCAGCATTTT
CASSFPRAQPQHF
>TRBD1|TRBV9|TRBJ1-6|.
TGTGCCAGCAGCGCAACAGGGGAGGGTTCACCCCTCCACTTT
CASSATGEGSPLHF
>TRBD1|TRBV2|TRBJ1-2|few
TGTGCCAGCAGTGAAGGAGGGACAGCCCTCTATGGCTACACCTTC
CASSEGGTALYGYTF
>.|TRBV6-1|TRBJ1-2|.
TGTGCCAGCAGTGAAGCCAGCTGGGGGGACTATGGCTACACCTTC
CASSEASWGDYGYTF
>.|TRBV23-1|TRBJ1-5|.
TGCGCCAGCAGTCACCCGGGGCCAAGGGAAAGTTTCCGTCCCAGACAGTGGGACCAGCATTTT
CASSHPGPRESFRPRQWDQHF
>.|TRBV5-4|TRBJ1-1|.
TGTGCCAGCAGCTTGGGCGGGGGGCTTGTGACTGAAGCTTTCTTT
CASSLGGGLVTEAFF
>.|TRBV6-6|TRBJ1-3|.
TGTGCCAGCAGTTCCCACTACCCGGGCTCTGGAAACACCATATATTTT
CASSSHYPGSGNTIYF
>.|TRBV21-1|TRBJ2-1|.
TGTGCCAGCAGCATTGACAGTAGCGGGAGGGTCTCCTACAATGAGCAGTTCTTC
CASSIDSSGRVSYNEQFF
>.|TRBV28|TRBJ1-4|.
TGTGCCAGCAGTTTACCCCCAGCGGGGGGGCTAGTTGAAAAACTGTTTTTT
CASSLPPAGGLVEKLFF
>TRBD1|TRBV4-1|TRBJ1-2|.
TGCGCCAGCAGCCAAGGGGAGGGACAGTCGGCTAACTATGGCTACACCTTC
CASSQGEGQSANYGYTF
>.|TRBV5-1|TRBJ1-6|.
TGCGCCAGCAGCCCGGGACTTTTAGATTCACCCCTCCACTTT
CASSPGLLDSPLHF
>.|TRBV6-2/TRBV6-3|TRBJ1-5|.
TGTGCCAGCAGCGTTACCCTAAGGGATCAGCCCCAGCATTTT
CASSVTLRDQPQHF
>.|TRBV12-3/TRBV12-4|TRBJ1-2|.
TGTGCCAGCAGTTTAGAGGACAACTATGGCTACACCTTC
CASSLEDNYGYTF
>TRBD1|TRBV7-3|TRBJ2-5|.
TGTGCCAGCAGCGCCGGGACAGGGCTGGGAGGGACCCAGTACTTC
CASSAGTGLGGTQYF
>.|TRBV10-3|TRBJ1-3|.
TGTGCCATCAGTGACAGGGTAACCTCTGGAAACACCATATATTTT
CAISDRVTSGNTIYF
>.|TRBV7-9|TRBJ1-6|.
TGTGCCAGCAGCTTAGGTGGGGAGTCTTCACCCCTCCACTTT
CASSLGGESSPLHF
>TRBD1|TRBV6-2/TRBV6-3|TRBJ2-5|.
TGTGCCAGCAGCCCTCCGGGACAGCGATATAGGGAGACCCAGTACTTC
CASSPPGQRYRETQYF
>.|TRBV14|TRBJ1-2|.
TGTGCCAGCAGCCAAGATTTATGGGCAGGCTATGGCTACACCTTC
CASSQDLWAGYGYTF
>.|TRBV5-8|TRBJ1-1|.
TGTGCCAGCAGCCCTCTCGCGGGGACTGAAGCTTTCTTT
CASSPLAGTEAFF
>TRBD1|TRBV19|TRBJ2-3|few
TGTGCCAGTAAGGAAAACAGGGGTGGGAGAGGGGATACGCAGTATTTT
CASKENRGGRGDTQYF
>TRBD1|TRBV19|TRBJ2-1|.
TGTGCCAGTAGTTTTAAAGGGACAGGGGTATACAATGAGCAGTTCTTC
CASSFKGTGVYNEQFF
>TRBD1|TRBV2|TRBJ2-2|.
TGTGCCAGCAGCCGACAGGGGGCCGGGGAGCTGTTTTTT
CASSRQGAGELFF
>.|TRBV7-2|TRBJ2-3|.
TGTGCCAGCAGTCCGCTCAGGGGCACGCAGTATTTT
CASSPLRGTQYF
>.|TRBV28|TRBJ1-1|.
TGTGCCAGCAGCCCTCCGGGCCGAAACACTGAAGCTTTCTTT
CASSPPGRNTEAFF
>TRBD2|TRBV4-3|TRBJ2-2|.
TGCGCCAGCAGCCGGACTAGCGGGGGGGCGAACACCGGGGAGCTGTTTTTT
CASSRTSGGANTGELFF
>TRBD1|TRBV5-1|TRBJ2-3|.
TGCGCCAGCAGCCTTAATGGACAGGGGAGTACAGATACGCAGTATTTT
CASSLNGQGSTDTQYF
>TRBD2|TRBV19|TRBJ2-3|once
TGTGCCAGCAAACTAGCGGGAGCCACAGATACGCAGTATTTT
CASKLAGATDTQYF
>.|TRBV5-1|TRBJ1-5|.
TGCGCCAGCAGCTCGGGGGGCCTTAATCAGCCCCAGCATTTT
CASSSGGLNQPQHF
>TRBD2|TRBV4-2|TRBJ2-1|.
TGTGCCAGCAGCCAAGGCGGGGGGCAATACAATGAGCAGTTCTTC
CASSQGGGQYNEQFF
>TRBD1|TRBV7-6|TRBJ2-2|once
TGTGCCAGCAGCCTACGCAGACAGGGTGGTGACACCGGGGAGCTGTTTTTT
CASSLRRQGGDTGELFF